The 8 T cell receptor beta chains presented below share a single source sample, sequenced in a study of beta chain features in type 1 diabetes. Reverse transcribing all isolated RNA meant expressed TCRB transcripts were sequenced. TCRdb's copy holds only in-frame clones and misses some; the assay was immunoSEQ multiplex PCR. The sample has about 660,000 clones, 11% to 15% seen once. Points from the study as a whole: In every one of the four CD4+ subsets, TCRB CDR3s were moderately but significantly shorter in Type 1 diabetes patients.

The antigens of these receptors remain unknown. The sequenced sample was naive CD4+ T cells from blood. The receptors were sampled from a man in his late teens or twenties with type 1 diabetes.

The chain carries TRBV10-2 and TRBJ2-3; 9 bases fit TRBD2. With 7 bases clipped from V and 5 bases from J, the junction kept 7 bases outside the gene matches. Germline V CDR1 and CDR2: WSHSY, SAAADI. The CDR3 runs 14 residues. The CDR3 DNA reads as TGCGCCAGCACTCGCGGGGGGGCCGGAGATACGCAGTATTTT. This sequence encodes CASTRGGAGDTQYF.

The sample holds a few counts of this clone. The gene calls are TRBV7-2 and TRBJ2-4; D gene uncertain. The CDR3 runs 12 residues. With 5 bases removed from V and 9 bases from J, the gap between germline ends came to 11 bases. The germline V gene has CDR1 SGHTA and CDR2 FQGNSA. In DNA form, the CDR3 reads TGTGCCAGCAGCCCACAGAGGAGCATTCAGTACTTC. Encoded protein: CASSPQRSIQYF.

A few counts support this clone. The chain employs TRBV28 and TRBJ2-5; the match to TRBD1 covers 7 bases. Germline lookup yields CDR1 MDHEN and CDR2 SYDVKM. The V segment lost 4 bases and the J segment 3 bases; nucleotides outside the gene matches: 2. The CDR3 consists of 13 residues. CDR3 region: CASSWDREETQYF. For the CDR3, the DNA is TGTGCCAGCAGTTGGGACAGAGAAGAGACCCAGTACTTC.

The chain joins TRBV5-1 to TRBJ2-3; no clear D gene. Trimming shortened V by 0 bases and J by 4 bases, and 12 bases separated the two germline ends. The germline V gene has CDR1 SGHRS and CDR2 YFSETQ. This CDR3 comprises 15 residues. CDR3 residues: CASSLGSGTADTQYF. The CDR3 nucleotides read TGCGCCAGCAGCTTGGGGTCCGGTACAGCAGATACGCAGTATTTT.

V usage is TRBV30 and J usage is TRBJ1-2; D unresolved. Trimming pared 1 base from V and 4 bases from J, leaving 7 bases between. The CDR3 runs 12 residues. Germline V gene lookup returns CDR1 GTSNPN and CDR2 SVGIG (reference sequence). The CDR3 loop is CAWSAWGYGYTF. CDR3 DNA sequence: TGTGCCTGGAGTGCCTGGGGCTATGGCTACACCTTC.

This chain joins TRBV25-1 and TRBJ2-6; 12 bases are shared with TRBD2. J gave up 3 bases and V 4 bases, and 7 bases lay outside the gene matches. The CDR3 runs to 18 residues. Germline V CDR1 and CDR2: MGHDK, SYGVNS. The CDR3 is CASSGLAGEKVGANVLTF. The CDR3 DNA follows: TGTGCCAGCAGTGGACTAGCGGGAGAAAAGGTTGGGGCCAACGTCCTGACTTTC.

This clone has only a few counts. The chain joins TRBV6-5 to TRBJ1-2; 7 bases fit TRBD1. In germline, CDR1 is MNHEY, CDR2 SVGAGI. This CDR3 contains 15 residues. The junction had 6 bases not matched to a gene; V was cut back by 0 bases and J by 5 bases. CDR3 sequence (DNA): TGTGCCAGCAGTTACTCCCCAGGGGGTCGGTATGGCTACACCTTC. This codes for CASSYSPGGRYGYTF.

The J gene is TRBJ1-3, the V gene TRBV23-1; D is uncertain. TRBV23-1 is given ORF status, its function remaining uncertain. V gave up 0 bases and J gave up 0 bases, with 12 bases separating them. The CDR3 contains 17 residues. CDR3 residues: CASSQSGRTCSGNTIYF. DNA for the CDR3: TGCGCCAGCAGTCAATCGGGCCGGACCTGCTCTGGAAACACCATATATTTT.